This entry is about one T cell receptor beta chain. This clone was picked up one time. It lacks a known antigen. Base qualities are not recorded, but no much larger clone differs from it by a single base. TCRbeta CDR3 regions were amplified from genomic DNA using the immunoSEQ Assay, a bias-controlled multiplex PCR. For the original study's pipeline: The number of nucleated cells in each sample was estimated from the amplification of reference gene primers within the assay. To quantify the absolute abundance of each unique TCRbeta CDR3 rearrangement, sequence reads were collapsed and filtered. For each sample, productive Simpson clonality was calculated as the square root of Simpson's diversity index over productive rearrangements. In its TCRdb copy, this immuneACCESS table keeps in-frame sequences only and misses some clones. Where compared with another copy, unresolved V genes explain less than half of these, and the others have no known cause. That table is the source of V, J and clone size, and D and trimming were worked out from the DNA. The sample yields 45,000 to 55,000 clones; 87% were counted once. Together, the top ten hold 7.8% of the sample.

This sample was included in a study of blood T cell repertoires in COVID-19 (dated by TCRdb to 2020 to 2022). Broadly, across the study: Collaborator samples came from the United States, Italy and Spain and covered acute and convalescent phases of COVID-19. The prospective study material was composed of cDNA or gDNA derived from T cells, B-cell-depleted T cells, or PBMCs. The dataset comprised deeply sampled blood TCRbeta repertoires from subjects exposed to, actively infected with, or recovered from COVID-19. The repertoires were released in a freely available public database meant as a resource for research on the immune response to SARS-CoV-2. The samples were drawn from the first 160 participants of the ongoing ImmuneRACE study and from over a thousand subjects provided by 6 global collaborators. Sample metadata almost always included a de-identified subject ID, COVID-19 status, age in years and sex. Where available, HLA class I and class II types were obtained from metadata supplied by the sample provider rather than from assay-based typing. Broad study findings and their caveats: Clinical and demographic metadata were provided uncurated, with the amount varying by source and participant.

Whole blood was collected in K2EDTA tubes by collaborating institutions according to the institutions' own protocols. For TCRbeta analysis, collaborators shipped samples as frozen whole blood, isolated PBMCs, or DNA extracted from either of those sample types. The source of this sequence is a man aged 50 to 59 with active COVID-19. The sample consisted of peripheral blood.

CDR3 region: CASRPGTGGTEAFF. At the DNA level, the sequence is TGCGCCAGCAGGCCCGGGACAGGGGGAACTGAAGCTTTCTTT. The chain links TRBV5-1 with TRBJ1-1, with 11 bases in between that match TRBD1. Including cysteine and phenylalanine, the CDR3 has 14 amino acids. Only CDR3 DNA remains: 42 bases, in frame from the first base. The germline V gene specifies SGHRS as CDR1 and YFSETQ as CDR2. Germline trimming amounts to 5 bases on V and 5 bases on J, with 5 as the count of junction bases outside the gene matches.